This T cell receptor beta chain is drawn from a study of T-cell reconstitution after alpha-beta-depleted transplantation in children (dated by TCRdb to between 2015 and 2016). Regarding the research as a whole: Using TCR repertoire profiling, the study quantitatively followed how T-cell immune reconstitution unfolded in children after TCRalphabeta/CD19-depleted allogeneic hematopoietic cell transplantation.

The CDR3, from cysteine to phenylalanine, totals 15 residues. Solely the CDR3 DNA is kept, with 45 bases framed from the first base. CDR1 and CDR2 are read off the germline V gene as SGHTA and FQGNSA. The V and J ends are trimmed by 1 base and 6 bases, leaving 14 bases between them. As concerns this clonotype: The antigen it recognizes is unknown. Qualities for individual bases were not recorded, and no much larger clone is one base off.

Receptor amplification or capture employed PCR. The instrument given in TCRdb is Illumina HiSeq 2500. Molecular barcoding was employed in the preparation of TCR libraries, with unique molecular identifiers being used to normalize TCRbeta repertoire quantification. TCRdb redid the processing of the public reads, applying fastp at Q25 and MiXCR, and retained in-frame beta chains. All rows with the same CDR3 protein become a single entry with the most common DNA and genes. Within this sample are about 480,000 distinct CDR3 sequences, with under 15% of them counted one time only. Of the sample, more than 5.5% falls within the top ten clones.

The V gene is TRBV7-2 and the J gene is TRBJ2-3; the best D guess is TRBD2, with 7 bases matching. This clonotype was sampled from a human donor who donated a stem cell graft to a child with combined immunodeficiency. Sequenced material: PBMCs from the stem cell graft donor, taken from the stem cell graft. The DNA reads as follows: TGTGCCAGCAGCTTAGATGCGGGGGCAGGGGATACGCAGTATTTT. Its protein is CASSLDAGAGDTQYF.